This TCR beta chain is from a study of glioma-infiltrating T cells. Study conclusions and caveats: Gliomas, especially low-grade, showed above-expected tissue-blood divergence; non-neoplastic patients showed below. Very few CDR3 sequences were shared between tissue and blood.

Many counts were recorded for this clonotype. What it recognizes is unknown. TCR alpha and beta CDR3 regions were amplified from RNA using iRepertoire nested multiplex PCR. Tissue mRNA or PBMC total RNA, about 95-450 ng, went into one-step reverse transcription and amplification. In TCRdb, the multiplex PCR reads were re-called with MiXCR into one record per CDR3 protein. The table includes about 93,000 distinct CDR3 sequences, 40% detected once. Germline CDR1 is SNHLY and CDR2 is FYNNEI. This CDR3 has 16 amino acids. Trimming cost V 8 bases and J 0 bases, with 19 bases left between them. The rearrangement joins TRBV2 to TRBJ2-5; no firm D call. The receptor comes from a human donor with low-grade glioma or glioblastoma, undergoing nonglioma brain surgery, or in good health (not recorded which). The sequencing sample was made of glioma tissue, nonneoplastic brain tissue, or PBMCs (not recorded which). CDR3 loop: CASSRSISEYQETQYF. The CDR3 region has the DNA TGTGCCAGCTCCAGATCCATCAGCGAGTACCAAGAGACCCAGTACTTC.